The 17 T cell receptor beta chains below come from one sample, sequenced in a study of blood T cells in healthy people across ages. It was with a sample-barcoded 5' primer and a J-beta primer mix that a second PCR of about 6 to 12 cycles was run. MiXCR, applied by TCRdb to the 5' RACE reads, yields one record per CDR3 protein. Seen here are about 800,000 distinct CDR3 sequences, approximately 25% observed once, and the top ten hold more than 3%. The data also belong to a second study, concerning T cells of mothers and their children.

The source material was blood. The receptor set was obtained from a boy between 10 and 17 years old in good health.

The gene calls are TRBV3-1 and TRBJ1-6; D is unclear. This CDR3 is built from 17 residues. Germline CDR1 and CDR2: LGHDT and YNNKEL (reference sequence). The V end lost 0 bases, the J end lost 0 bases, and 9 bases lay between the germline ends. The CDR3 DNA reads TGTGCCAGCAGCCAAGAGGACCCGAGCTCCTATAATTCACCCCTCCACTTT. Its translation is CASSQEDPSSYNSPLHF.

The sample holds many counts of this clonotype. V usage is TRBV7-3 and J usage is TRBJ2-5, with 7 nucleotides matching TRBD2. Unmatched junction bases numbered 9, after V lost 3 bases and J lost 5 bases. The CDR3 sequence is 15 residues long. Germline CDR1 reads SGHTA; CDR2 reads FQGTGA. The CDR3 DNA sequence: TGTGCCAGCAGCTTGACGACTCACGGGGGGGAGACCCAGTACTTC. It specifies CASSLTTHGGETQYF.

The J gene is TRBJ2-5, the V gene TRBV13; D may be TRBD1 or TRBD2 (5 bases each). Gene TRBJ2-7 matches the end of the DNA better, so the J call may be wrong. There are 15 residues in the CDR3. CDR1 and CDR2 from the germline V gene are PRHDT and FYEKMQ (reference sequence). For the CDR3, the DNA is TGTGCCAGCAGCTCCGAGGGGCGCGGCAACTACGAGCAGTACTTC. Translated: CASSSEGRGNYEQYF.

The V call is TRBV10-2, the J call TRBJ2-7; weak D call: TRBD1 (5 bases). Germline CDR1 WSHSY, CDR2 SAAADI. The CDR3 is made up of 14 amino acids. V lost 4 bases, J lost 1 base, and 11 bases lay in between. CDR3 amino acids: CASSGQLSSYEQYF. CDR3 nucleotide sequence: TGCGCCAGCAGTGGACAGCTTAGTTCCTACGAGCAGTACTTC.

This rearrangement joins TRBV13 to TRBJ1-2; possibly TRBD1 for D (6 bases). Germline V gene sequence: CDR1 PRHDT, CDR2 FYEKMQ (reference sequence). V lost 4 bases and J 3 bases, leaving 15 bases between the germline ends. The CDR3 has 15 residues. CDR3 residues: CASSSVTGGYYGYTF. CDR3 DNA: TGTGCCAGCAGCTCCGTGACAGGAGGATACTATGGCTACACCTTC.

The chain combines TRBV6-5 with TRBJ2-5; tentative D call: TRBD2 (5 bases). CDR1 is MNHEY, CDR2 SVGAGI, per germline. V was cut by 1 base and J by 2 bases, with 8 bases left in between. This CDR3 comprises 14 residues. The CDR3 DNA is TGTGCCAGCAGTTACTGGGGAGAGCAAGAGACCCAGTACTTC. This gives the protein CASSYWGEQETQYF.

Details on this clonotype: A far larger clone is off by one base, so a read error is likely. This rearrangement joins TRBV7-9 to TRBJ2-7; D uncertain. The CDR3 has 13 residues. CDR1 SEHNR and CDR2 FQNEAQ come from the germline V gene (reference sequence). Trimming left V 1 base short and J 6 bases short, with 10 bases between. The CDR3 spells CASSLGSSCEQYF. As DNA, the CDR3 is TGTGCCAGCAGCTTAGGGTCCAGTTGCGAGCAGTACTTC. Full variable domain (rest looked up from reference TRBV7-9 and TRBJ2-7): DTGVSQNPRHKITKRGQNVTFRCDPISEHNRLYWYRQTLGQGPEFLTYFQNEAQLEKSRLLSDRFSAERPKGSFSTLEIQRTEQGDSAMYLCASSLGSSCEQYFGPGTRLTVT.

This clonotype showed up many times. The rearrangement joins TRBV3-1 to TRBJ2-7, with no clear D. Germline values: CDR1 LGHDT, CDR2 YNNKEL (reference sequence). The CDR3 covers 13 residues. Trimming removed 1 base at V and 2 bases at J, with 6 bases between. CDR3 DNA sequence: TGTGCCAGCAGCCAAGTGCGCCCCTACGAGCAGTACTTC. It is translated as CASSQVRPYEQYF.

This clonotype has a handful of counts. DNA for the CDR3: TGTGCCCTCCTGCGGTTTCCAGATACGCAGTATTTT. It translates to CALLRFPDTQYF. The rearrangement links TRBV7-9 to TRBJ2-3; D remains ambiguous. CDR1 SEHNR and CDR2 FQNEAQ come from the germline V gene (reference sequence). CDR3 length equals 12 residues. Trimming removed 11 bases at V and 4 bases at J, with 13 bases between. Full variable domain (rest looked up from reference TRBV7-9 and TRBJ2-3): DTGVSQNPRHKITKRGQNVTFRCDPISEHNRLYWYRQTLGQGPEFLTYFQNEAQLEKSRLLSDRFSAERPKGSFSTLEIQRTEQGDSAMYLCALLRFPDTQYFGPGTRLTVL.

The chain is built from TRBV27 and TRBJ2-2; D is ambiguous. CDR1 and CDR2 from the germline V gene are MNHEY and SMNVEV (reference sequence). V lost 3 bases to trimming and J lost 3 bases, with 14 bases between them. This CDR3 has 16 amino acids. The CDR3 protein is CASSFKETRYTGELFF. For the CDR3, the DNA is TGTGCCAGCAGTTTCAAAGAGACCCGTTACACCGGGGAGCTGTTTTTT.

The table lists this clonotype with a few counts. This chain joins TRBV20-1 and TRBJ2-7; 7 nucleotides match TRBD2. This CDR3 is built from 12 residues. Germline CDR1 reads DFQATT; CDR2 reads SNEGSKA (reference sequence). V dropped 5 bases and J dropped 6; count of bases not matched to a gene: 7. This chain's CDR3 is CSAHSGSCEQYF. The CDR3, as DNA: TGCAGTGCTCATAGCGGGTCATGCGAGCAGTACTTC.

This chain's CDR3 is CASSLATGEKLFF. The DNA of the CDR3 is TGTGCCAGCAGCTTAGCGACAGGAGAGAAACTGTTTTTT. The chain recombines TRBV7-9 with TRBJ1-4; D might be TRBD1 (6 bases). The germline V gene has CDR1 SEHNR and CDR2 FQNEAQ (reference sequence). With 0 bases removed from V and 11 bases from J, the gap between germline ends came to 10 bases. This CDR3 has 13 residues.

V usage is TRBV24-1 and J usage is TRBJ2-5; D might be TRBD2 (6 bases). CDR1 KGHDR and CDR2 SFDVKD come from the germline V gene. Trimming pared 5 bases from V and 5 bases from J, leaving 17 bases between. CDR3 length: 15 residues. The CDR3 bases are TGTGCCACCAGTGGCCCCGGAGGGATCGAGGAGACCCAGTACTTC. It is translated as CATSGPGGIEETQYF.

Only a few counts were recorded for this clonotype. The genes are TRBV5-5 and TRBJ2-1; 9 nucleotides line up with TRBD1. The CDR3 spans 17 residues. Germline V lookup: CDR1 SGHKS, CDR2 YYEKEE (reference sequence). Unmatched junction bases numbered 13, after V lost 0 bases and J lost 9 bases. The CDR3 sequence: CASSLGNRDRVFTEQFF. The CDR3, as DNA: TGTGCCAGCAGCTTGGGAAACCGGGACAGGGTTTTCACTGAGCAGTTCTTC.

The chain employs TRBV6-5 and TRBJ2-5; D may match TRBD1 or TRBD2 (5 bases each). Germline loops: CDR1 MNHEY, CDR2 SVGAGI. V lost 2 bases, J lost 3 bases, and 13 bases lay in between. This CDR3 is built from 15 residues. CDR3 protein: CASSYGDGAEETQYF. As DNA, the CDR3 is TGTGCCAGCAGTTACGGGGACGGTGCTGAAGAGACCCAGTACTTC.

Only a few counts were recorded for this clonotype. Its ends do not fully match the called genes, so a read error is possible. This chain uses TRBV28 with TRBJ1-1; tentative D call: TRBD1 (6 bases). CDR3 length: 14 amino acids. Germline lookup yields CDR1 MDHEN and CDR2 SYDVKM. The CDR3 DNA is TGTGCCAGCAGTTTGCCAGGCAGGGGCACTGAAGCTCTCTTT. It encodes CASSLPGRGTEALF.

The rearrangement uses TRBV4-1 and TRBJ2-7; no definite D call. Trimming cost V 2 bases and J 1 base, with 9 bases left between them. In germline, CDR1 is MGHRA, CDR2 YSYEKL. The CDR3 runs to 14 residues. CDR3 amino acids: CASSQIVLSYEQYF. In DNA form, the CDR3 reads TGCGCCAGCAGCCAAATCGTACTTTCCTACGAGCAGTACTTC.